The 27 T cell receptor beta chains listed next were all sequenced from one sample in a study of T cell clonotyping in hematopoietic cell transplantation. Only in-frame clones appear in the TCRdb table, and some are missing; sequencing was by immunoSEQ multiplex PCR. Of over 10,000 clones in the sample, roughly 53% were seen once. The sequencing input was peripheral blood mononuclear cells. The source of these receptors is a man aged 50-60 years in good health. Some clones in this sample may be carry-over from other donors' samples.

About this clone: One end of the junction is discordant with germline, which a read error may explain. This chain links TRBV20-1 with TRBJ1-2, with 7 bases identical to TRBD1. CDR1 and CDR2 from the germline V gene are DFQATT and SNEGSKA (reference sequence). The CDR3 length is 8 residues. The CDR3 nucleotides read TGCAGCGCATCGACAGGGCCATTC. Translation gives CSASTGPF.

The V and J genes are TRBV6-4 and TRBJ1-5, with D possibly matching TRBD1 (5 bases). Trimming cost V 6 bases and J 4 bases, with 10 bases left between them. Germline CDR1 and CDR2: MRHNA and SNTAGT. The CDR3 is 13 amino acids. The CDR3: CASSNGGNQPQHF. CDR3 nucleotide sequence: TGTGCCAGCAGCAATGGGGGGAATCAGCCCCAGCATTTT.

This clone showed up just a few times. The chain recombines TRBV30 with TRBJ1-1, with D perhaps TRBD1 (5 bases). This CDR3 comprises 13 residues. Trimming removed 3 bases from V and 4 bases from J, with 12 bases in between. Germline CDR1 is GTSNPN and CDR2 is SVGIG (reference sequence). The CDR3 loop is CAWSLDGTTEAFF. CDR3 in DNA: TGTGCCTGGAGCCTTGACGGGACCACTGAAGCTTTCTTT.

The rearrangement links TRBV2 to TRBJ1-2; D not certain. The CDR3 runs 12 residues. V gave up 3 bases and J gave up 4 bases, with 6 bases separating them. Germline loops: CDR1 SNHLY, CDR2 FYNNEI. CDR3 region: CASSEAAYGYTF. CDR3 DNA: TGTGCCAGCAGTGAGGCGGCCTATGGCTACACCTTC.

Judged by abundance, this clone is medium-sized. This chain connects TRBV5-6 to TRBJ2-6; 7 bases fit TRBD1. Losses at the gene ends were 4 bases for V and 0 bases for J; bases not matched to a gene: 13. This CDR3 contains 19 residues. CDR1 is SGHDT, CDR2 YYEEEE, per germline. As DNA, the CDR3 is TGTGCCAGCAGCGAAGTAGGGGACAGCTTCAGCTCTGGGGCCAACGTCCTGACTTTC. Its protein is CASSEVGDSFSSGANVLTF.

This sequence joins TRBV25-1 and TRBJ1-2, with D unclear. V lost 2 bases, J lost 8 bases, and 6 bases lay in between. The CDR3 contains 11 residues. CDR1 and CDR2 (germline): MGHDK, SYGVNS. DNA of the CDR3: TGTGCCAGCAGTGAAAGGCAGGGCTACACCTTC. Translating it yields CASSERQGYTF.

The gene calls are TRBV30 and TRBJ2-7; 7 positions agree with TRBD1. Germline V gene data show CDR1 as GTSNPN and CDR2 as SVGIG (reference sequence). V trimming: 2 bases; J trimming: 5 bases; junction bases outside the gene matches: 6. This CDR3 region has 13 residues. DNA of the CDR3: TGTGCCTGGAGTTCCAACAGGGGAGACGAGCAGTACTTC. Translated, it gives CAWSSNRGDEQYF.

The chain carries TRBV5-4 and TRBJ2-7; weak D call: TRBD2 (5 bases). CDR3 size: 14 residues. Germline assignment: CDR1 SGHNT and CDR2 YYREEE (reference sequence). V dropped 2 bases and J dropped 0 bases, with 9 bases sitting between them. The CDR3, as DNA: TGTGCCAGCAGCTTAGGCGGGCACTCCTACGAGCAGTACTTC. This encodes CASSLGGHSYEQYF.

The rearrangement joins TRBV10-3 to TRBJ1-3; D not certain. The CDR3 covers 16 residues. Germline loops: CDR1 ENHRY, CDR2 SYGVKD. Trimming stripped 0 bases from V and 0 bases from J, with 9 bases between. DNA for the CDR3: TGTGCCATCAGTGAGTCGAATAAGTTCTCTGGAAACACCATATATTTT. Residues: CAISESNKFSGNTIYF.

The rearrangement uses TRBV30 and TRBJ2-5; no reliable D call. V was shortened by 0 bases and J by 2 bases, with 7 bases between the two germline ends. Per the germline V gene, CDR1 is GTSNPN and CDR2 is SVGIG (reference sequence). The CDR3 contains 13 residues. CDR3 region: CAWSVLQQETQYF. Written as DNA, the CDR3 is TGTGCCTGGAGTGTTCTGCAGCAAGAGACCCAGTACTTC.

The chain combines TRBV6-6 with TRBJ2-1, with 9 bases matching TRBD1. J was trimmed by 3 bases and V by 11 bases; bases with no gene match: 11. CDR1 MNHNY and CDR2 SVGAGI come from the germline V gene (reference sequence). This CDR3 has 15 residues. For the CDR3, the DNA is TGTGCCTGCAACTCCGGGACAGGGCTCTACAATGAGCAGTTCTTC. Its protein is CACNSGTGLYNEQFF.

The CDR3: CASSLYRSNTEAFF. CDR3 in DNA: TGCGCCAGCAGCTTGTATCGGTCGAACACTGAAGCTTTCTTT. The chain recombines TRBV5-1 with TRBJ1-1; D remains unclear. Germline lookup yields CDR1 SGHRS and CDR2 YFSETQ. The germline V and J ends were trimmed by 1 base and 1 base, with 8 bases remaining between them. The CDR3 has 14 residues.

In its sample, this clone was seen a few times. The CDR3 DNA reads TGCGCCAGCAGCCAAGATTATATCGGGACCCGAGGAGTAACCTACGAGCAGTACTTC. The encoded protein is CASSQDYIGTRGVTYEQYF. V and J are TRBV4-3 and TRBJ2-7; D could derive from TRBD1 or TRBD2 (5 bases each). The CDR3 contains 19 residues. V was clipped by 0 bases and J by 2 bases, with 23 bases between them. Germline-derived CDR1 and CDR2 are LGHNA and YSLEER.

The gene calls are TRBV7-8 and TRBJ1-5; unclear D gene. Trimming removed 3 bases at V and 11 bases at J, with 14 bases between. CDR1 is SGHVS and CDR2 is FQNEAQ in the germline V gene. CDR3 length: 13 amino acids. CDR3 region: CASSFQSDKAQHF. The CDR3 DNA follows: TGTGCCAGCAGCTTCCAATCAGATAAGGCCCAGCATTTT.

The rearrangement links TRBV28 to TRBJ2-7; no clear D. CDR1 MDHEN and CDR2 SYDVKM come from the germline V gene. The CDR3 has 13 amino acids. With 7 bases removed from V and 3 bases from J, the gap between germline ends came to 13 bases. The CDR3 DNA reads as TGTGCCAGCACTACCGCGGCCCTCTACGAGCAGTACTTC. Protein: CASTTAALYEQYF. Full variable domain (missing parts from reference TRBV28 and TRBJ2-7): DVKVTQSSRYLVKRTGEKVFLECVQDMDHENMFWYRQDPGLGLRLIYFSYDVKMKEKGDIPEGYSVSREKKERFSLILESASTNQTSMYLCASTTAALYEQYFGPGTRLTVT.

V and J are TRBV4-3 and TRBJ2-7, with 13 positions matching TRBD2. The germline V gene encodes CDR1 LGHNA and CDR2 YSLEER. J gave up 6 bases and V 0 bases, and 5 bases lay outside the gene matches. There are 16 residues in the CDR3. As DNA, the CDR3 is TGCGCCAGCAGCCAAGACCCGACTAGCGGGAGGTTCGAGCAGTACTTC. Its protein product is CASSQDPTSGRFEQYF.

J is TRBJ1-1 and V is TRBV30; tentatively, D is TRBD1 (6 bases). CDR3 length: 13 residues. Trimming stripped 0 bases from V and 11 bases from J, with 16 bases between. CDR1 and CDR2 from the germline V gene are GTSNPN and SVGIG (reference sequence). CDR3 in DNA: TGTGCCTGGAGTGTCTTAGGGGGAACGGGGGCTTTCTTT. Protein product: CAWSVLGGTGAFF.

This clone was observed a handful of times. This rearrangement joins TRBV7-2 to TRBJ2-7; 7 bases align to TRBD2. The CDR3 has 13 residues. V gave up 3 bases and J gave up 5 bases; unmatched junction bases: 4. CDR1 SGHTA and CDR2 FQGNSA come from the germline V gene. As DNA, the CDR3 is TGTGCCAGCAGCTTCTGGGGGGGTCACGAGCAGTACTTC. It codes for CASSFWGGHEQYF.

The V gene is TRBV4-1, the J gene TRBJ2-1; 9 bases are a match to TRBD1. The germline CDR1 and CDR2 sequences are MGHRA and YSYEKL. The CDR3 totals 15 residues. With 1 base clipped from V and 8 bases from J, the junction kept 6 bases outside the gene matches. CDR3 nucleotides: TGCGCCAGCAGCCAAGTGAGGGACAGGGTGTATGAGCAGTTCTTC. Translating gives CASSQVRDRVYEQFF.

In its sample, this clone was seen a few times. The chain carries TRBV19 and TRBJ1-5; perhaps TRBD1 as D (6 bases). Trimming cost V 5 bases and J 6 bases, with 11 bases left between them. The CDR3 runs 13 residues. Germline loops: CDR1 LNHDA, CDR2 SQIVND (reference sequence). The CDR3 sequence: CASSFRGGQPQHF. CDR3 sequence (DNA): TGTGCCAGTAGTTTCAGGGGAGGTCAGCCCCAGCATTTT.

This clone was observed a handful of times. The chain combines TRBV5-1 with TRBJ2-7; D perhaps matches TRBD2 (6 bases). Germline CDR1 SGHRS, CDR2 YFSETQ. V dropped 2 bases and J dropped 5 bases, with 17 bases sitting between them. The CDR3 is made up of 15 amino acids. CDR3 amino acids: CASSFYSGSLDEQYF. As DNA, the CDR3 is TGCGCCAGCAGCTTTTATTCCGGGAGTCTCGACGAGCAGTACTTC.

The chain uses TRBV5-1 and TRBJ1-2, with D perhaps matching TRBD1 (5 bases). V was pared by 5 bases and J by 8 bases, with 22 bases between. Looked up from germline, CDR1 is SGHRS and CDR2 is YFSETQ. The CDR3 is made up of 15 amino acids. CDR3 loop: CASRDGRQSSGGYTF. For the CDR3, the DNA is TGCGCCAGCAGGGACGGTCGACAGTCCTCGGGGGGCTACACCTTC.

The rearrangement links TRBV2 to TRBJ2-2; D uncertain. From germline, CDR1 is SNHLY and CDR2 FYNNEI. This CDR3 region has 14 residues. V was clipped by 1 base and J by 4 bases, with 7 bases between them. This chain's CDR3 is CASSEVFGTGELFF. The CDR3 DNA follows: TGTGCCAGCAGTGAAGTATTCGGCACCGGGGAGCTGTTTTTT.

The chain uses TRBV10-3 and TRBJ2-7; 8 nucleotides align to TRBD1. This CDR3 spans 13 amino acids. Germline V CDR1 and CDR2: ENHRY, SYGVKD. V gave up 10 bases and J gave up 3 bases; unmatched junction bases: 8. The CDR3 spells CATTQTGDYEQYF. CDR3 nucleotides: TGTGCCACCACCCAGACAGGGGACTACGAGCAGTACTTC.

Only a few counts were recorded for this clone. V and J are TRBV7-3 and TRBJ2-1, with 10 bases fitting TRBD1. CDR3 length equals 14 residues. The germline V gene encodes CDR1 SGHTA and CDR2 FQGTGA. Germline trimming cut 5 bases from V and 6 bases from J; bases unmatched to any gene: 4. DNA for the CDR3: TGTGCCAGCAGCCGGGACAGGGGACCCAATGAGCAGTTCTTC. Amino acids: CASSRDRGPNEQFF.

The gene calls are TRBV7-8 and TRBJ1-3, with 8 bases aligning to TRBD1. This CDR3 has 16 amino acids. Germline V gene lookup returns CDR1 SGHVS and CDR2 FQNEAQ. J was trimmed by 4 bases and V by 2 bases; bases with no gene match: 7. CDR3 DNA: TGTGCCAGCAGCTTACAGGCAGGGGGCCGAGGAAACACCATATATTTT. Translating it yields CASSLQAGGRGNTIYF. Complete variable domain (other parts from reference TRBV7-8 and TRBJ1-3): GAGVSQSPRYKVAKRGQDVALRCDPISGHVSLFWYQQALGQGPEFLTYFQNEAQLDKSGLPSDRFFAERPEGSVSTLKIQRTQQEDSAVYLCASSLQAGGRGNTIYFGEGSWLTVV.

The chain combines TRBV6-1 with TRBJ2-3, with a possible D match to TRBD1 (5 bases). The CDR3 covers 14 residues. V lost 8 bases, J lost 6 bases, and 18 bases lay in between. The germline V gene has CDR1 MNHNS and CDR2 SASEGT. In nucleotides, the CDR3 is TGTGCCAGCTTCTCCCACTCAGGGAAGGATACGCAGTATTTT. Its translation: CASFSHSGKDTQYF.